The 7 T cell receptor beta chains given below trace back to one sample, sequenced in a study of blood T cell repertoires in COVID-19. Sequencing used immunoSEQ multiplex PCR; TCRdb keeps in-frame clones, though not all of them. The sample contains around 370,000 clones, around 87% of which appear only once. What was sequenced was peripheral blood. Receptors originate from a woman aged 50 to 60 with COVID-19, enrolled during active disease.

The chain is built from TRBV7-3 and TRBJ2-1; 12 bases are a match to TRBD2. The CDR3 loop spans 15 amino acids. Trimming cost V 5 bases and J 9 bases; bases outside gene matches: 8. Germline V gene sequence: CDR1 SGHTA, CDR2 FQGTGA. The DNA for the CDR3 is TGTGCCAGCAGCCCCCGGACTAGCGGGATCAGTGAGCAGTTCTTC. Encoded protein: CASSPRTSGISEQFF.

The sample holds a few counts of this clone. The genes are TRBV5-6 and TRBJ2-1; D gene ambiguous. CDR1 SGHDT and CDR2 YYEEEE come from the germline V gene. V lost 0 bases and J lost 0, with 7 bases in between. This CDR3 region has 15 residues. CDR3 amino acids: CASSLDLSSYNEQFF. The CDR3 nucleotides are TGTGCCAGCAGCTTGGATCTGAGCTCCTACAATGAGCAGTTCTTC.

The chain couples TRBV27 to TRBJ1-2; 9 bases align to TRBD1. The CDR3 contains 16 residues. Germline V gives CDR1 MNHEY, CDR2 SMNVEV (reference sequence). The V segment lost 6 bases and the J segment 3 bases; nucleotides outside the gene matches: 11. The CDR3 region has the DNA TGTGCCAGCAGCGCCTCCCGGGACAGGGCTTACTATGGCTACACCTTC. Amino acid sequence: CASSASRDRAYYGYTF.

To note about this clone: The same CDR3 arises from other DNA sequences in this sample as well. The J gene is TRBJ2-7, the V gene TRBV19, with D possibly TRBD1 on 5 matching bases. Germline V CDR1 and CDR2: LNHDA, SQIVND (reference sequence). This CDR3 spans 15 amino acids. Trimming stripped 1 base from V and 0 bases from J, with 10 bases between. CDR3 nucleotides: TGTGCCAGTAGTATAGCGGGCCAGGGCTCCTACGAGCAGTACTTC. The encoded protein is CASSIAGQGSYEQYF.

This rearrangement joins TRBV28 to TRBJ1-2, with D possibly TRBD1 on 5 matching bases. Trimming cost V 10 bases and J 3 bases, with 18 bases left between them. The germline gives CDR1 MDHEN, CDR2 SYDVKM. The length of the CDR3 is 14 residues. CDR3 region: CATQSFGGHYGYTF. The CDR3 DNA sequence: TGTGCCACCCAGAGTTTCGGGGGTCACTATGGCTACACCTTC.

The V gene is TRBV5-4, the J gene TRBJ1-6; 9 positions match TRBD1. The CDR3 consists of 17 residues. Per the germline V gene, CDR1 is SGHNT and CDR2 is YYREEE (reference sequence). Trimming removed 3 bases from V and 0 bases from J; junction bases left unmatched: 4. In DNA, the CDR3 is TGTGCCAGCAGCTCAACAGGGGGCTACTCCTATAATTCACCCCTCCACTTT. It yields the protein CASSSTGGYSYNSPLHF.

This clone was recorded once. The rearrangement links TRBV28 to TRBJ2-3, with D unresolved. V shed 7 bases and J shed 0 bases, with 14 bases lying between them. The CDR3 has 15 residues. The germline CDR1 and CDR2 sequences are MDHEN and SYDVKM. The CDR3 loop reads CASTLRTGSTDTQYF. The CDR3 nucleotides are TGTGCCAGCACCCTCAGAACCGGGAGCACAGATACGCAGTATTTT.